This T cell receptor beta chain comes out of a study of blood T cells in healthy people across ages. The sample holds one count of this clonotype. The V gene's germline CDR1 is GTSNPN and CDR2 SVGIG (reference sequence). V was clipped by 3 bases and J by 1 base, with 27 bases between them. The CDR3 runs 19 residues. Primed by a sample-barcoded 5' primer and a J-beta primer mix, a second PCR proceeded for 7 to 11 cycles. MiXCR, applied by TCRdb to the 5' RACE reads, yields one record per CDR3 protein. Among hundreds of thousands of distinct CDR3 sequences, roughly 47% were seen once, and the ten largest hold about 20%.

The rearrangement joins TRBV30 to TRBJ2-5; D might be TRBD1 or TRBD2, each matching 5 bases. The receptor was isolated from an older woman in good health. Sequencing was done on a sample of blood. This CDR3 reads CAWSVRSIWGRALQETQYF. DNA of the CDR3: TGTGCCTGGAGCGTACGATCAATTTGGGGACGAGCGCTCCAAGAGACCCAGTACTTC.